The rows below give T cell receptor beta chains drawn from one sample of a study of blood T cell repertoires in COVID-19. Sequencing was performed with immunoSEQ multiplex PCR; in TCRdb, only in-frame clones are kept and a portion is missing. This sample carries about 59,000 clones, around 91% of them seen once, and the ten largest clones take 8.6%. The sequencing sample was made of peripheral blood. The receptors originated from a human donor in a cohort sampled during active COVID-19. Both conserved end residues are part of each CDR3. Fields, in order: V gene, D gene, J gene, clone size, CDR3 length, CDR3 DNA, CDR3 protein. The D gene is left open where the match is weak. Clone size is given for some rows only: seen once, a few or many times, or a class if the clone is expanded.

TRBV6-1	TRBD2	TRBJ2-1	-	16	TGTGCCAGCAGTGAAAGAGCGGGGGATTCCTACAATGAGCAGTTCTTC	CASSERAGDSYNEQFF
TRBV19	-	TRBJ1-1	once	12	TGTGCCACCACTACCCGGGGGACTGAAGCTTTCTTT	CATTTRGTEAFF
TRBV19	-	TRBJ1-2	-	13	TGTGCCAGTAGTATGGGGCAGCACTATGGCTACACCTTC	CASSMGQHYGYTF
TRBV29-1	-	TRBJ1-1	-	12	TGCAGCGCCAAAATAACGGACACTGAAGCTTTCTTT	CSAKITDTEAFF
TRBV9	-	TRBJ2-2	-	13	TGTGCCAGCAGCGTACCAGGGATCGGGGAGCTGTTTTTT	CASSVPGIGELFF
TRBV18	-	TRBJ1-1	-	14	TGTGCCAGCTCACCACAGGGGTTGAACACTGAAGCTTTCTTT	CASSPQGLNTEAFF
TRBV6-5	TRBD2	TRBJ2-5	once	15	TGTGCCAGCAGTCCTAGCGGGGGGGCAGGAGAGACCCAGTACTTC	CASSPSGGAGETQYF
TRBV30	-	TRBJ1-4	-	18	TGTGCCTGGAGAGATGGAGAAGAGACAATAACAGGGAGTGAAAAACTGTTTTTT	CAWRDGEETITGSEKLFF
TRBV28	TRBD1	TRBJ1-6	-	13	TGTGCCAGCACGGGACAGGGTCAGTCACCCCTCCACTTT	CASTGQGQSPLHF
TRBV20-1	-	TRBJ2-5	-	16	TGCAGTGCTAGTTTGGTTCGAGGGGGGGCATCAGAGACCCAGTACTTC	CSASLVRGGASETQYF
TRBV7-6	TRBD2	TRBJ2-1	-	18	TGTGCCAGCAGCTTAGTTTCTAGCGGGAGTTACACCTACAATGAGCAGTTCTTC	CASSLVSSGSYTYNEQFF
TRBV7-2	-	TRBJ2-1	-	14	TGTGCCAGCAGCTTGCAGGGTCCCTACAATGAGCAGTTCTTC	CASSLQGPYNEQFF
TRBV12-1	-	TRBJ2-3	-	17	TGTGCCAGCAGCCGCTCGGGGGAACCAGAAAACACAGATACGCAGTATTTT	CASSRSGEPENTDTQYF
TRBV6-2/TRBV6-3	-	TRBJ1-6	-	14	TGTGCCAGCAGTTACCCGGTAAACCTCACTCCCCTCCACTTT	CASSYPVNLTPLHF
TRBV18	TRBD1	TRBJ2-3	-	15	TGTGCCAGCTCACCCGGGACAGGGGGCGGAGATACGCAGTATTTT	CASSPGTGGGDTQYF
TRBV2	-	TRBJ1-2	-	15	TGTGCCAGCAGTGAAGGAATCGGGGGGATCTATGGCTACACCTTC	CASSEGIGGIYGYTF
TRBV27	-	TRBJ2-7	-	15	TGTGCCAGCAGTTTACTCCGGGGGGCCCCCTACGAGCAGTACTTC	CASSLLRGAPYEQYF
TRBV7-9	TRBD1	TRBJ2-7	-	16	TGTGCCAGCAGGGCGACAGGGGTCCTTTTCTCCTACGAGCAGTACTTC	CASRATGVLFSYEQYF
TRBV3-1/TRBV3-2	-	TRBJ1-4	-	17	TGTGCCAGCAGCCAACGGGGTGTGGCGTCAGGGGAACGCAGGCTGTTTTTT	CASSQRGVASGERRLFF
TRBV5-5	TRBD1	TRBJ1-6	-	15	TGTGCCAGCAGCTTCTTACAGGGGGATAATTCACCCCTCCACTTT	CASSFLQGDNSPLHF
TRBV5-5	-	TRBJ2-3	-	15	TGTGCCAGCAGCTTGGGAAGCGGAAGCACAGATACGCAGTATTTT	CASSLGSGSTDTQYF
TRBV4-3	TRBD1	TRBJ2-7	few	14	TGCGCCAGCAGCCAGGGACAGGGGTATTACGAGCAGTACTTC	CASSQGQGYYEQYF
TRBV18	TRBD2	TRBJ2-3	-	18	TGTGCCAGCTCACCACCGATCCGTGGTCTAGCGGACACAGATACGCAGTATTTT	CASSPPIRGLADTDTQYF
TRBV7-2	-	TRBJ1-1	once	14	TGTGCCAGCAGCTCTCCCGACGGGTACACTGAAGCTTTCTTT	CASSSPDGYTEAFF
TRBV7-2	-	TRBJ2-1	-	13	TGTGCCAGCAGAGTCAGTGTATACAATGAGCAGTTCTTC	CASRVSVYNEQFF
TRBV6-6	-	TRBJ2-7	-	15	TGTGCCAGCAGTCGCCCCGAGACAGCCAACTACGAGCAGTACTTC	CASSRPETANYEQYF
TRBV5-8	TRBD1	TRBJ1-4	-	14	TGTGCCAGCAGCCACGGACAGGGGCATGAAAAACTGTTTTTT	CASSHGQGHEKLFF
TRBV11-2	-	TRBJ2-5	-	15	TGTGCCAGCAGCCGTCTGACTGGGTACCAAGAGACCCAGTACTTC	CASSRLTGYQETQYF
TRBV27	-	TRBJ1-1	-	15	TGTGCCAGCAGTTTATCGTTGACCAGCGTTACTGAAGCTTTCTTT	CASSLSLTSVTEAFF
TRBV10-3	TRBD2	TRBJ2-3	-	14	TGTGCCATCAGACCGGGACTAGCTGTAGATACGCAGTATTTT	CAIRPGLAVDTQYF
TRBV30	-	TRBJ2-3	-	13	TGTGCCTGGAGTGTACGACACAATGGAGGGCAGTATTTT	CAWSVRHNGGQYF
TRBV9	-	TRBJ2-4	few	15	TGTGCCAGCAGCCCCCCCCCGGGACTTAAAAACATTCAGTACTTC	CASSPPPGLKNIQYF
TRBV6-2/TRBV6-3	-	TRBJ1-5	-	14	TGTGCCAGCAGTACAGCCCTCAGGGGTCAGCCCCAGCATTTT	CASSTALRGQPQHF
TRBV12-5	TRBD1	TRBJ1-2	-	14	TGTGCTAGTGGCCCAACAGGGGCCTACTATGGCTACACCTTC	CASGPTGAYYGYTF
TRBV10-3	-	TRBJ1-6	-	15	TGTGCCATCAGTGCTGGGCAGGCTCTCAATTCACCCCTCCACTTT	CAISAGQALNSPLHF
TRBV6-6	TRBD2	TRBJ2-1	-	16	TGTGCCAGCAGTCAACTAGCGGGCTCCTCCTACAATGAGCAGTTCTTC	CASSQLAGSSYNEQFF
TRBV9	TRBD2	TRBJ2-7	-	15	TGTGCCAGCAGCACCAGGGGCACTAGCGGACCTATTTTGTACTTC	CASSTRGTSGPILYF
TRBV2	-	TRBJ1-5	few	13	TGTGCCAGCATAGCAGGGCGCAATCAGCCCCAGCATTTT	CASIAGRNQPQHF
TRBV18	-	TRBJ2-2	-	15	TGTGCCAGCTCACCCACAATGGTAGAGGCCGGGGAGCTGTTTTTT	CASSPTMVEAGELFF
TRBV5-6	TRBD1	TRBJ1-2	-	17	TGTGCCAGCAGCTTTCCCCCTCCGACAGGGGACCGCTATGGCTACACCTTC	CASSFPPPTGDRYGYTF
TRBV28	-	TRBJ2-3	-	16	TGTGCCAGCAGTTCGCCCTGGGGGGAGCGAGGCGATACGCAGTATTTT	CASSSPWGERGDTQYF
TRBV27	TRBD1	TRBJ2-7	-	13	TGTGCCAGCCGCGGACAGGGGCTGAACGAGCAGTACTTC	CASRGQGLNEQYF
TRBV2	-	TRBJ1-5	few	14	TGTGCCAGCATTAGGGGACTAGGGGGACAGCCCCAGCATTTT	CASIRGLGGQPQHF
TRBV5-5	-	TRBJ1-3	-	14	TGTGCCAGCAGTTTCCAGGGAACAGGAAACACCATATATTTT	CASSFQGTGNTIYF
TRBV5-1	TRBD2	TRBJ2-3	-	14	TGCGCCAGCAGCCCGGGACTAGCGGGGGATACGCAGTATTTT	CASSPGLAGDTQYF
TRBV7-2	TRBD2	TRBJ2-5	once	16	TGTGCCAGCAGCCTCGGAGGGGTAGCGGGGGTAGAGACCCAGTACTTC	CASSLGGVAGVETQYF
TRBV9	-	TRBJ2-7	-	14	TGTGCCAGCAGCGTAGAACTAGCATCCTACGAGCAGTACTTC	CASSVELASYEQYF
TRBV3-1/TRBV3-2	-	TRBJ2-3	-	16	TGTGCCAGCAGCCAAGATAACCCCCAGGGTTCGGATACGCAGTATTTT	CASSQDNPQGSDTQYF
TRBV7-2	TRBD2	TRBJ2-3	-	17	TGTGCCAGCAGCTTAGGACTTAGCGGGGGAAACACAGATACGCAGTATTTT	CASSLGLSGGNTDTQYF
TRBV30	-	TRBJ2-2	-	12	TGTGCCTGGAGTATCTCGGCCGGGGAGCTGTTTTTT	CAWSISAGELFF
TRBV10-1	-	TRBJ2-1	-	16	TGCGCCAGCAGTGAGTCGCTCGGGAGAGCCTACAATGAGCAGTTCTTC	CASSESLGRAYNEQFF
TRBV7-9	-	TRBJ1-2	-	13	TGTGCCAGCAGCCTGACAGGTTTTAATGGCTACACCTTC	CASSLTGFNGYTF
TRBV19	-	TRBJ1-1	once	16	TGTGCCAGTAGTATCGGGCAGGCGGGGTGGGGCACTGAAGCTTTCTTT	CASSIGQAGWGTEAFF
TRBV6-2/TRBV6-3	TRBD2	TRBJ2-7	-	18	TGTGCCAGCAGTTACGACCCCAGGACTAGCGGGGGCCGACCCGAGCAGTACTTC	CASSYDPRTSGGRPEQYF
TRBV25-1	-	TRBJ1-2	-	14	TGTGCCAGCAGCCACGCGGGACTAAACTATGGCTACACCTTC	CASSHAGLNYGYTF